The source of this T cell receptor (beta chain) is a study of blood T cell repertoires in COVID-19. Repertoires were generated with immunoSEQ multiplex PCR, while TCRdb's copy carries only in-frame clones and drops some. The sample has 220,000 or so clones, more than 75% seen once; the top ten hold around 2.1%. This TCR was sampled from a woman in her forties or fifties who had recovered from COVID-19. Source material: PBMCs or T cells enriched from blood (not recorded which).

CDR3 sequence reads: CSVQTGTGGQPQHF. In DNA form, the CDR3 reads TGCAGCGTTCAGACCGGGACAGGGGGCCAGCCCCAGCATTTT. The chain links TRBV29-1 to TRBJ1-5, with 12 bases matching TRBD1. The CDR3 has 14 residues. In germline, CDR1 is SQVTM, CDR2 ANQGSEA. Losses at the gene ends were 5 bases for V and 7 bases for J; bases not matched to a gene: 6.